This T cell receptor (beta chain) derives from a study of T-cell memory formation after mild COVID-19. The overall study: The TCR clusters were mostly specific to one donor. The study, taken as a whole, reports: In second-wave clones peaking day 37, SARS-CoV-2 specificity remained unconfirmed.

TCRdb reanalysed the 5' RACE reads using MiXCR and keeps one entry per CDR3 protein. The data hold about 300,000 distinct CDR3 sequences, with 19% observed a single time. Germline V CDR1 and CDR2: LGHNA, YSLEER. V gave up 0 bases and J gave up 7 bases; unmatched junction bases: 3. The CDR3 runs 14 residues. Worth noting for this clonotype: Its antigen is undetermined.

The chain couples TRBV4-3 to TRBJ1-3, with 7 bases lining up with TRBD1. Sample: PBMCs or a T cell subset sorted from them (not recorded which). The receptor was isolated from a man between 18 and 35 years old who had mild COVID-19 (a few samples of this study predate the infection). Cell type and time point are not known. The CDR3 protein is CASSQEDRTNTIYF. CDR3 DNA sequence: TGCGCCAGCAGCCAAGAGGACAGGACGAACACCATATATTTT.